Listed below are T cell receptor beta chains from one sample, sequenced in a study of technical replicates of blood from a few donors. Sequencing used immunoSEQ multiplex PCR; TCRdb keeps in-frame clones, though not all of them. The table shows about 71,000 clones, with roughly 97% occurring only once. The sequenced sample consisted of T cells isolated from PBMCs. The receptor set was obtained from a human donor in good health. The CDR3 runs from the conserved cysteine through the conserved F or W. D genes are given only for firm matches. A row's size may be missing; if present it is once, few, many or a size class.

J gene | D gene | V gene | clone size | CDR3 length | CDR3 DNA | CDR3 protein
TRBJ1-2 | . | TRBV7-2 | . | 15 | TGTGCCAGCAGCCCTAGGGGGTCCTCTAACTATGGCTACACCTTC | CASSPRGSSNYGYTF
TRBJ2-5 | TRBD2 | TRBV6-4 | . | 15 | TGTGCCAGCAGTGCTGAACTAGCGGGAAGCGAGACCCAGTACTTC | CASSAELAGSETQYF
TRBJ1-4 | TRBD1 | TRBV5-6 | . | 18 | TGTGCCAGCAGCTCAGGACAGGGGGGCGTTGCAACTAATGAAAAACTGTTTTTT | CASSSGQGGVATNEKLFF
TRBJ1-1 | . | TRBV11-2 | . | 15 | TGTGCCAGCAGCCCTCTCGCAGGGGAGAACACTGAAGCTTTCTTT | CASSPLAGENTEAFF
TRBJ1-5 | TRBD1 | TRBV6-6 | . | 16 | TGTGCCAGCAGTTCCCCGGACAGGGCAGCGGGGCAGCCCCAGCATTTT | CASSSPDRAAGQPQHF
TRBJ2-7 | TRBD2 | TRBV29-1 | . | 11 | TGCAGCGTAGTGACTAGCGACGAGCAGTACTTC | CSVVTSDEQYF
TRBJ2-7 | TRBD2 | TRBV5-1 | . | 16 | TGCGCCAGCAGCTTGGGGGGGACTAGCGGGCCCTACGAGCAGTACTTC | CASSLGGTSGPYEQYF
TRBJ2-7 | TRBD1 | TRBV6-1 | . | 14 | TGTGCCAGCAGTACAGGGGAAGGATACTACGAGCAGTACTTC | CASSTGEGYYEQYF
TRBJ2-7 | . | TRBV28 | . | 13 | TGTGCCAGCAGTCCCCCCGGCTCCTACGAGCAGTACTTC | CASSPPGSYEQYF
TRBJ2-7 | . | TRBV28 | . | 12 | TGTGCCAGCAGTTTAGCGAGGCACGAGCAGTACTTC | CASSLARHEQYF
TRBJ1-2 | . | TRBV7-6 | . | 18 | TGTGCCAGCAGCTTAGCGCGGCCAGGGCGAAGGGCTAACTATGGCTACACCTTC | CASSLARPGRRANYGYTF
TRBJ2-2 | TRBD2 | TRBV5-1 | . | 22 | TGCGCCAGCAGCTTGGCGGTCGCCGGGCGCGGTAGCGGGAGGTCGAACACCGGGGAGCTGTTTTTT | CASSLAVAGRGSGRSNTGELFF
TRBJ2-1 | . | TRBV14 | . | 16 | TGTGCCAGCAGCCAAGTTGTCAGCGTTAGTTTCAATGAGCAGTTCTTC | CASSQVVSVSFNEQFF
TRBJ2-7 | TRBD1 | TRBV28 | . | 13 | TGTGCCAGCAATCCACAGGGGGCTTACGAGCAGTACTTC | CASNPQGAYEQYF
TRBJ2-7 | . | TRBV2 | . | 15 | TGTGCCAGCAGTGAGCGACAGTTACATATCTACGAGCAGTACTTC | CASSERQLHIYEQYF
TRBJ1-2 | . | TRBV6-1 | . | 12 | TGTGCCACCTTGTGGGGGCAGGGCGGCTACACCTTC | CATLWGQGGYTF
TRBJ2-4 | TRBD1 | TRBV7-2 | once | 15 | TGTGCCAGCAGCTCACAAGCGGACAGGGGCGGCATTCAGTACTTC | CASSSQADRGGIQYF
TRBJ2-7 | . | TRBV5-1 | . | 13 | TGCGCCAGCAGCTTGGACCGAGCCTACGAGCAGTACTTC | CASSLDRAYEQYF
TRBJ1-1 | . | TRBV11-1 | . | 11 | TGTGCCAGCGGTACGACAGTCGAAGCTTTCTTT | CASGTTVEAFF
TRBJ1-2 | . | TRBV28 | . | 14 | TGTGCCAGCAGTAAGGGGTCTTCGAGCTATGGCTACACCTTC | CASSKGSSSYGYTF
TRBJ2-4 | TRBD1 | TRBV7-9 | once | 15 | TGTGCCAGCAGCTTAGTGGGACAGAGCAAAAACATTCAGTACTTC | CASSLVGQSKNIQYF
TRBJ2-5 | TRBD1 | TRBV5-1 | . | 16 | TGCGCCAGCAGCTTGAATGGACAGGGATTTCAAGAGACCCAGTACTTC | CASSLNGQGFQETQYF
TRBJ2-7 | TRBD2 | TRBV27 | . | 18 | TGTGCCAGCAGTTTAAGGGGCCTAGCGGGAGAGATTTCCTACGAGCAGTACTTC | CASSLRGLAGEISYEQYF
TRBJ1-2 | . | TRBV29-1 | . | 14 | TGCAGCGTTGTAGAAGACAAGGGGAACTATGGCTACACCTTC | CSVVEDKGNYGYTF
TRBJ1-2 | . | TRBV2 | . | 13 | TGTGCCAGCAGGCCGGGGGGGGCTGGGGGCTACACCTTC | CASRPGGAGGYTF
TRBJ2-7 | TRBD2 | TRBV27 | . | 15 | TGTGCCAGCAGGGAGAGCGGGAGATCTTTCTACGAGCAGTACTTC | CASRESGRSFYEQYF
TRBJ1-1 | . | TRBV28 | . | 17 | TGTGCCAGCAGTTTATTGGAAAGGGGTAAGATTTCGGCTGAAGCTTTCTTT | CASSLLERGKISAEAFF
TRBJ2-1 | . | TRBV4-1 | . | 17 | TGCGCCAGCAGCCAAGGTATTGTCAGTACTACCTACAATGAGCAGTTCTTC | CASSQGIVSTTYNEQFF
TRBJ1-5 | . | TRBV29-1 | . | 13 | TGCAGCGGCCGCAGCGGTTTTGATCAGCCCCAGCATTTT | CSGRSGFDQPQHF
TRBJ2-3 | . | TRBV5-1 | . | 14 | TGCGCCAGCAGCTTGGACAGGGCGGCAGATACGCAGTATTTT | CASSLDRAADTQYF
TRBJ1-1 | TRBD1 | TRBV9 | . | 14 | TGTGCCAGCAGCATCCGCCGGGACAGGGGTTTGGCTTTCTTT | CASSIRRDRGLAFF
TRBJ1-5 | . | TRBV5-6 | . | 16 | TGTGCCAGCAGCTTGGGAGTAATTGATAGCAATCAGCCCCAGCATTTT | CASSLGVIDSNQPQHF
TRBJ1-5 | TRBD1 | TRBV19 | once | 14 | TGTGCCAGTCTCCGGGACAGGGTCGGTCAACCCCAGCATTTT | CASLRDRVGQPQHF
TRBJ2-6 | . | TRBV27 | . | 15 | TGTGCCAGCAGTTCCGGGACTCACATTGCCAGCGTCCTGACTTTC | CASSSGTHIASVLTF
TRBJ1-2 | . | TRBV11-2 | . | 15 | TGTGCCAGCAGCTTAGATGGTGCGTTCAGGGGAGGCTACACCTTC | CASSLDGAFRGGYTF
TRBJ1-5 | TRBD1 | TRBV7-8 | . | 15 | TGTGCCAGCAGCTACTCCCGGGACAGGAATCAGCCCCAGCATTTT | CASSYSRDRNQPQHF
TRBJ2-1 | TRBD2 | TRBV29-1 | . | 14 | TGCAGTGCCCGGGGCCCCCGGGGGGGAAATGAGCAGTTCTTC | CSARGPRGGNEQFF